Below, one TCR beta chain is given with its context. This entry belongs to a study of glioma-infiltrating T cells after dendritic cell vaccination. Turning to the study itself: Patients received three intradermal dendritic cell vaccine injections at biweekly intervals.

This CDR3 comprises 16 residues. Germline V lookup: CDR1 SGHDT, CDR2 YYEEEE. Germline trimming cut 4 bases from V and 4 bases from J; bases unmatched to any gene: 14. The PCR used 60 V beta and 13 J beta primers. Only in-frame clones appear in the TCRdb table, and some are missing; sequencing was by immunoSEQ multiplex PCR. This table has tens of thousands of clones, 89% appearing once. Described time point: after dendritic cell vaccination, including at tumor progression/relapse. Blood PBMC samples: pre-vaccination, two weeks post third vaccination, and at tumor progression. This clonotype was sampled from a human donor with glioblastoma. The chain has TRBV5-6 and TRBJ2-7, with 7 bases fitting TRBD2. The starting material was blood, obtained after dendritic cell vaccination. The CDR3 is CASSPVVAAGRYEQYF. As DNA, the CDR3 is TGTGCCAGCAGCCCCGTCGTTGCAGCGGGGCGTTACGAGCAGTACTTC.